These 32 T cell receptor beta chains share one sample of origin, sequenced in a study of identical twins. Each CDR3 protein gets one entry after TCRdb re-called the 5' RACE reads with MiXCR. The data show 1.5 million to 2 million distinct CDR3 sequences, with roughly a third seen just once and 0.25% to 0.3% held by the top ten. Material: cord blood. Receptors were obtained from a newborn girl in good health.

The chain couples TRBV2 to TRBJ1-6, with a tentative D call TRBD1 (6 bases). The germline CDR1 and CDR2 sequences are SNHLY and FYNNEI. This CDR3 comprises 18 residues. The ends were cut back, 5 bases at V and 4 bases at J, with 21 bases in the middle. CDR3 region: CASSRSGELSVYNSPLHF. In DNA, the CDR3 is TGTGCCAGCAGTCGATCAGGGGAGTTATCCGTGTATAATTCACCCCTCCACTTT.

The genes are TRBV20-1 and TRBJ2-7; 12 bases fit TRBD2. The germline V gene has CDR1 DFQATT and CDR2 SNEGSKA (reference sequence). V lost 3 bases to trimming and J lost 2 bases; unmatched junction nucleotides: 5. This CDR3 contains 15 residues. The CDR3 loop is CSASRTSGKPYEQYF. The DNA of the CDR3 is TGCAGTGCTAGCCGGACTAGCGGGAAGCCCTACGAGCAGTACTTC.

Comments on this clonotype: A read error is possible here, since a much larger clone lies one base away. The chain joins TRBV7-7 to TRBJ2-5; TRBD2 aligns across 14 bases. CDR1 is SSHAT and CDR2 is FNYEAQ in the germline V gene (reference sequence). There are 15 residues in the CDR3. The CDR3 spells CASSAGLAGVNEQYF. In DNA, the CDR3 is TGTGCTAGCAGCGCGGGACTAGCGGGAGTAAATGAGCAGTACTTC.

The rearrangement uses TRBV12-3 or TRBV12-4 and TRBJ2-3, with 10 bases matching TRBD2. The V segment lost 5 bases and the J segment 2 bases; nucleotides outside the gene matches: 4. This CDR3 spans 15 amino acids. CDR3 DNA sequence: TGTGCCAGCAGTCAGCGGGGGGGCCACACAGATACGCAGTATTTT. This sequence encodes CASSQRGGHTDTQYF.

The CDR3 DNA sequence: TGTGCCACAGGATCAGGGGATGGCTACACCTTC. It codes for CATGSGDGYTF. The rearrangement links TRBV10-3 to TRBJ1-2; D perhaps matches TRBD1 (6 bases). V lost 10 bases, J lost 6 bases, and 12 bases lay in between. This CDR3 spans 11 amino acids. Germline V lookup: CDR1 ENHRY, CDR2 SYGVKD.

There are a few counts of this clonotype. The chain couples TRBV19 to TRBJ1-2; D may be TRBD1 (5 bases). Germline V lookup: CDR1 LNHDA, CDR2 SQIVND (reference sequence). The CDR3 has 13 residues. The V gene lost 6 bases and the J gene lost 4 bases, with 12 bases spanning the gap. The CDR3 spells CASSRDAVYGYTF. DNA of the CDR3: TGTGCCAGTAGCCGGGACGCGGTCTATGGCTACACCTTC.

The CDR3: CASTGQGGYGYTF. The CDR3 DNA is TGTGCCAGCACCGGACAGGGTGGCTATGGCTACACCTTC. V and J are TRBV2 and TRBJ1-2, with 8 bases that match TRBD1. V was pared by 7 bases and J by 4 bases, with 5 bases of the junction left unmatched. Germline CDR1 reads SNHLY; CDR2 reads FYNNEI. The CDR3 covers 13 residues.

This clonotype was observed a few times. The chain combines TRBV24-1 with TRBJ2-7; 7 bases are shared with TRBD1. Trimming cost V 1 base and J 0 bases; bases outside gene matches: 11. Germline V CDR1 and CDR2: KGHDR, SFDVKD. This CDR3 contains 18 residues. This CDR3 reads CATSDFPTAQGSSYEQYF. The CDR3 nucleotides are TGTGCCACCAGTGATTTCCCCACAGCACAGGGGAGCTCCTACGAGCAGTACTTC.

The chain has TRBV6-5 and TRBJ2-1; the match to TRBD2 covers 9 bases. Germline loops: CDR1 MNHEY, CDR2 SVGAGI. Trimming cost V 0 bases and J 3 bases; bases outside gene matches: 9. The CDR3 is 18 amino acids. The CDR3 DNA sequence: TGTGCCAGCAGTTACTCGATGGGTGCGGGGGGGATCTACAATGAGCAGTTCTTC. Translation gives CASSYSMGAGGIYNEQFF.

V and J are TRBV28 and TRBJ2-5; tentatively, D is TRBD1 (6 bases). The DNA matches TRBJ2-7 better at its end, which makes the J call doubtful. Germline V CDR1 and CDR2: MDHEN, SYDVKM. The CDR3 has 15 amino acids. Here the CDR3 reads CASSTGHLIPYEQYF. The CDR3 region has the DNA TGTGCCAGCAGCACGGGACACCTTATTCCCTACGAGCAGTACTTC.

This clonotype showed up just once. The CDR3 coding sequence is TGTGCCAGCAGCTTATCCGGGTCTAGCGGGAGCGATGAGCAGTACTTC. Translating it yields CASSLSGSSGSDEQYF. The chain recombines TRBV7-2 with TRBJ2-5; TRBD2 aligns across 10 bases. Germline lookup yields CDR1 SGHTA and CDR2 FQGNSA. Trimming at V came to 2 bases and at J to 11 bases, leaving 14 bases not matched to a gene. The CDR3 sequence is 16 residues long.

The CDR3, as DNA: TGTGCCAGCAGCTTAGCAGGGCCGTCCAATCAGCCCCAGCATTTT. Amino acid sequence: CASSLAGPSNQPQHF. The chain has TRBV7-2 and TRBJ1-5, with D hard to call. CDR3 size: 15 residues. Germline CDR1 SGHTA, CDR2 FQGNSA. The V end was cut by 0 bases, the J end by 3 bases, with 9 bases between.

The CDR3 bases are TGTGCCAGCAGCGACAACGCGGGCAGGGGTTATGGCTACACCTTC. Translating gives CASSDNAGRGYGYTF. The chain combines TRBV3-1 with TRBJ1-2, with a weak D call TRBD1 (6 bases). The CDR3 totals 15 residues. Germline V gives CDR1 LGHDT, CDR2 YNNKEL (reference sequence). Trimming took off 5 bases at V and 5 bases at J, with 18 bases between the two ends.

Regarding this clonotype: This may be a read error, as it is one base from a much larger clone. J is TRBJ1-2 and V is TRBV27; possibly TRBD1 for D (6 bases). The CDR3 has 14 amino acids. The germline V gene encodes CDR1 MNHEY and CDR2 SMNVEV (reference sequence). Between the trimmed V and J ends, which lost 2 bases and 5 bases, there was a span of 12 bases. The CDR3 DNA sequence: TGTGCCAGCAGTTTAAAGCGGGGGGCTTATGGCTACACCTTC. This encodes CASSLKRGAYGYTF.

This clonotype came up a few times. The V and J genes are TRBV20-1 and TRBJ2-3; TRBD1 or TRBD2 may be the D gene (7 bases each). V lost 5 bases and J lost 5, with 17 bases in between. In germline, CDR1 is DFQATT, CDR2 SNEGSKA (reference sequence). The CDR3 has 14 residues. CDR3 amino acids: CSASSAGGVDTQYF. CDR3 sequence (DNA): TGCAGTGCTTCCTCCGCAGGGGGGGTAGATACGCAGTATTTT.

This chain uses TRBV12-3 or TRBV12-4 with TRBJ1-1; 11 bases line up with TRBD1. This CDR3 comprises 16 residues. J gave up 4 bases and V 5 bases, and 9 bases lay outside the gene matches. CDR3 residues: CASSHGQGAGGTEAFF. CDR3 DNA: TGTGCCAGCAGTCACGGACAGGGGGCAGGAGGCACTGAAGCTTTCTTT.

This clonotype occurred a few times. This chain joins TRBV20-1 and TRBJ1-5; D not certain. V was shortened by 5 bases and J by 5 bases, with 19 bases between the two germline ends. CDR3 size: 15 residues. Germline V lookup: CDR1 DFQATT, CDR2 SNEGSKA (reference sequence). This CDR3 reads CSAGAASINHQPQHF. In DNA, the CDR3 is TGCAGTGCTGGCGCGGCATCGATAAATCATCAGCCCCAGCATTTT.

This chain's CDR3 is CASIRVGTNGYTF. The CDR3, as DNA: TGTGCCAGCATCCGGGTAGGGACAAATGGCTACACCTTC. The gene calls are TRBV7-2 and TRBJ1-2; D is possibly TRBD1 (6 bases). The CDR3 loop spans 13 amino acids. Germline V CDR1 and CDR2: SGHTA, FQGNSA. V shed 7 bases and J shed 6 bases, with 15 bases lying between them. The variable domain in full, completed from reference TRBV7-2 and TRBJ1-2, reads GAGVSQSPSNKVTEKGKDVELRCDPISGHTALYWYRQSLGQGLEFLIYFQGNSAPDKSGLPSDRFSAERTGGSVSTLTIQRTQQEDSAVYLCASIRVGTNGYTFGSGTRLTVV.

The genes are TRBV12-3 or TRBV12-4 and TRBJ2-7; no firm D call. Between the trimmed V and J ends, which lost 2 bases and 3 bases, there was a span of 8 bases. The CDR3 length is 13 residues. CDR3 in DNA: TGTGCCAGCAGTTTATTCCCCGACTACGAGCAGTACTTC. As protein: CASSLFPDYEQYF.

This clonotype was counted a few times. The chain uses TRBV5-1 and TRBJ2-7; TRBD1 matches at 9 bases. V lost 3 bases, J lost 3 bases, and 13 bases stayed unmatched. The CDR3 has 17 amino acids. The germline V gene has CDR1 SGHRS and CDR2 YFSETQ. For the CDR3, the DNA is TGCGCCAGCAGCTCCCCCGGGACAGGGAAAAACTACTACGAGCAGTACTTC. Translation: CASSSPGTGKNYYEQYF.

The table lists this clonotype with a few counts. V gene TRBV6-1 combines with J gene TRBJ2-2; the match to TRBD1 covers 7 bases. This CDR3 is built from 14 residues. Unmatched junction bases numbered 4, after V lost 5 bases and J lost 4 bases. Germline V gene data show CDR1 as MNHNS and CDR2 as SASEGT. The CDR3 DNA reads TGTGCCAGCAGTACTAGACAGGGCACCGGGGAGCTGTTTTTT. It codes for CASSTRQGTGELFF.

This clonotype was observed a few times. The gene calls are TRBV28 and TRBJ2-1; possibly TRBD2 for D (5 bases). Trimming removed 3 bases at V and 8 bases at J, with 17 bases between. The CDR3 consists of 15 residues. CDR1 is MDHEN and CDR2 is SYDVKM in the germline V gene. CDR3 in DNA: TGTGCCAGCAGTTTGCAGGAGGCCACGTTGGATGAGCAGTTCTTC. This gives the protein CASSLQEATLDEQFF.

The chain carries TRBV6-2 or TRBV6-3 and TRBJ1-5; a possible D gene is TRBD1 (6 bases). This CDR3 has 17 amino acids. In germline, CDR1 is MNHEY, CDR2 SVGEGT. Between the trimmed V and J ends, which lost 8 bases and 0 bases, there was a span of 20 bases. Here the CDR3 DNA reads TGTGCCAGCGCCCAAAAGGACAGATTCTATAGCAATCAGCCCCAGCATTTT. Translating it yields CASAQKDRFYSNQPQHF.

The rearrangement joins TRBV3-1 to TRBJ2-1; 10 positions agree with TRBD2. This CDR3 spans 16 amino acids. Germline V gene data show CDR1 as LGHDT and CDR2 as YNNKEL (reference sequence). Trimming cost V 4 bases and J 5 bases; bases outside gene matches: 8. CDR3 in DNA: TGTGCCAGCAGCCGGGGGGCTAGCGGGAGCAACAATGAGCAGTTCTTC. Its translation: CASSRGASGSNNEQFF.

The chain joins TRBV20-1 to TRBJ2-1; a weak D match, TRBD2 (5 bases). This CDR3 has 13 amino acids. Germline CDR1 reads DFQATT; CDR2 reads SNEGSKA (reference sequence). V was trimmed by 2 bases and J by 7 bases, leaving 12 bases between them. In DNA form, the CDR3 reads TGCAGTGCTAGATCTAGCCAACGAAATGAGCAGTTCTTC. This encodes CSARSSQRNEQFF.

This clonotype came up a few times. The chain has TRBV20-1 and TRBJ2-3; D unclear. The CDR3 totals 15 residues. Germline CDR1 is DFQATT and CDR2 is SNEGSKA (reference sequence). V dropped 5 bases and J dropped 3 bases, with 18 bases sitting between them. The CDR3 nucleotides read TGCAGTGCTCCTCTGGGATACCAAATAACAGATACGCAGTATTTT. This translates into CSAPLGYQITDTQYF.

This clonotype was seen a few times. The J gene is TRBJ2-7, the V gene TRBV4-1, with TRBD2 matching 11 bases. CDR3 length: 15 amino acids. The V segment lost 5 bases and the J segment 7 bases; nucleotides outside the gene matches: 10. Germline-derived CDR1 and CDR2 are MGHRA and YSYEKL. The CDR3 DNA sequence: TGCGCCAGCAGCTTCCGACTAGCGGGGATTAGTGAGCAGTACTTC. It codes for CASSFRLAGISEQYF.

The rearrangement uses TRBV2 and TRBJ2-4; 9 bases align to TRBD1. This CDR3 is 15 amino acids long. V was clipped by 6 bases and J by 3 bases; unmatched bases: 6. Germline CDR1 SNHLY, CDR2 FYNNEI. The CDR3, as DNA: TGTGCCAGCAGGACAGGGGGAGTTGTCAAAAACATTCAGTACTTC. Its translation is CASRTGGVVKNIQYF.

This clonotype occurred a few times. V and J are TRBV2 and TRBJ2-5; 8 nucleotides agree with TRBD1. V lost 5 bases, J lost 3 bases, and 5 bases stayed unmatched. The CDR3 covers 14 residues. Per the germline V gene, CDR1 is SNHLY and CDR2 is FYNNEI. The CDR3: CASSNQDREETQYF. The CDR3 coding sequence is TGTGCCAGCAGTAATCAGGACAGGGAAGAGACCCAGTACTTC.

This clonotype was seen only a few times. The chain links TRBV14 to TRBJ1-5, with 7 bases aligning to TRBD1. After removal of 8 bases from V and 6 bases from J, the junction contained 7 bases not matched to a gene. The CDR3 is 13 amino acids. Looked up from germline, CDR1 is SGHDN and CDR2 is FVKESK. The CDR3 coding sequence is TGTGCCAGCCCGACAGGGTTGGGTCAGCCCCAGCATTTT. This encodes CASPTGLGQPQHF.

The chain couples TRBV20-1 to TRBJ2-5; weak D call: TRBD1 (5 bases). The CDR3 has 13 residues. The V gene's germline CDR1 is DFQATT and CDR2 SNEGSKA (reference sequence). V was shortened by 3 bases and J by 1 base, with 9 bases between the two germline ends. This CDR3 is CSASDRSQETQYF. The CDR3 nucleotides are TGCAGTGCTAGTGACAGATCCCAAGAGACCCAGTACTTC.

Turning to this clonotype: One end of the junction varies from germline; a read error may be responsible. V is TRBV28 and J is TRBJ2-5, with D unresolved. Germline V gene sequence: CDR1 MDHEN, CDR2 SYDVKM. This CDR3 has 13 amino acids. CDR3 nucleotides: TGTACCAGCCAGAAATCCCACCGAGAGACCCAGTACTTC. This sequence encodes CTSQKSHRETQYF. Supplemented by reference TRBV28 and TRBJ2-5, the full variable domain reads DVKVTQSSRYLVKRTGEKVFLECVQDMDHENMFWYRQDPGLGLRLIYFSYDVKMKEKGDIPEGYSVSREKKERFSLILESASTNQTSMYLCTSQKSHRETQYFGPGTRLLVL.